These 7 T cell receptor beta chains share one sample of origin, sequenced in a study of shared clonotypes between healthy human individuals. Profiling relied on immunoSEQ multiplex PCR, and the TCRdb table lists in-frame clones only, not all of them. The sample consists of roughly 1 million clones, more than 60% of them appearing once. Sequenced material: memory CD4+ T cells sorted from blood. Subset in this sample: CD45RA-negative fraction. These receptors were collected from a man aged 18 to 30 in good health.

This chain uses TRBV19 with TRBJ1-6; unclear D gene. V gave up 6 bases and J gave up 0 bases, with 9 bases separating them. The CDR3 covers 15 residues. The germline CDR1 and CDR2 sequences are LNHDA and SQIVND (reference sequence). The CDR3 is CASSGKSSYNSPLHF. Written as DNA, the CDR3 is TGTGCCAGTAGCGGGAAAAGCTCCTATAATTCACCCCTCCACTTT.

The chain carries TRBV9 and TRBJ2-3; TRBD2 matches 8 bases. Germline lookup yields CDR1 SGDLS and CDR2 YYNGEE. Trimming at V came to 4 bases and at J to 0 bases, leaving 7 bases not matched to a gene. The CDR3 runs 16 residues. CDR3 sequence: CASSPAGASSTDTQYF. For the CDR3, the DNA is TGTGCCAGCAGCCCAGCGGGAGCCTCTAGCACAGATACGCAGTATTTT. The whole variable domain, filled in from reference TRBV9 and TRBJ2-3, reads DSGVTQTPKHLITATGQRVTLRCSPRSGDLSVYWYQQSLDQGLQFLIQYYNGEERAKGNILERFSAQQFPDLHSELNLSSLELGDSALYFCASSPAGASSTDTQYFGPGTRLTVL.

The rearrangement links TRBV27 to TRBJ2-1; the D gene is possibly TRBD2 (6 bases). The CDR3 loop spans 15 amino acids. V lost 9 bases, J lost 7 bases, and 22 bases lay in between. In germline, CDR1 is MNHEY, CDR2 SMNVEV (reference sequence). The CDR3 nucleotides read TGTGCCAGTAGTAAATGGGGGGTCGGCGGAAATGAGCAGTTCTTC. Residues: CASSKWGVGGNEQFF.

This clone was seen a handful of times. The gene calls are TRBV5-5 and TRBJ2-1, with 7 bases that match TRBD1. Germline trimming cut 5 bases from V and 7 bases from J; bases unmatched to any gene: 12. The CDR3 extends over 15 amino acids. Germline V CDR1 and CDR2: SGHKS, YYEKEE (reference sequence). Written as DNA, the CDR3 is TGTGCCAGCAGACCAAACCCGGGACAGCAGAATGAGCAGTTCTTC. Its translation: CASRPNPGQQNEQFF.

This CDR3 is CASSYFTGELFF. For the CDR3, the DNA is TGTGCCAGCAGTTACTTCACCGGGGAGCTGTTTTTT. The chain carries TRBV6-5 and TRBJ2-2; D gene ambiguous. Germline V CDR1 and CDR2: MNHEY, SVGAGI. The CDR3 contains 12 residues. Between the trimmed V and J ends, which lost 1 base and 4 bases, there was a span of 1 base.

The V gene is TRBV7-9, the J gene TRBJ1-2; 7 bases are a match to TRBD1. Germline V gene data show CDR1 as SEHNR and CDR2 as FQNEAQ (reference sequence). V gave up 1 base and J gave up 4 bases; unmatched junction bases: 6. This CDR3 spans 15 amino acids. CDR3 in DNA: TGTGCCAGCAGCTTAGAAGGGGGCTGGGGCTATGGCTACACCTTC. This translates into CASSLEGGWGYGYTF.

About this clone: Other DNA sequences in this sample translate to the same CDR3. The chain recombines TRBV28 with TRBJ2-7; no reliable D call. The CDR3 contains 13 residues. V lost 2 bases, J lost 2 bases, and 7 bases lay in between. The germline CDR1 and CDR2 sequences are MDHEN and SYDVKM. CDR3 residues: CASSLNRAYEQYF. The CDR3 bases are TGTGCCAGCAGTTTAAACAGAGCCTACGAGCAGTACTTC.